The 27 T cell receptor beta chains below come from one sample, sequenced in a study of shared clonotypes between healthy human individuals. TCRdb keeps only in-frame clones here, not all; method: immunoSEQ multiplex PCR. The sample yields about 2.4 million clones, approximately 94% seen once. The sequenced material came from naive CD4+ T cells from PBMCs. Documented subset: CD45RA+ positively selected. Source of these receptors: a man aged 18 to 30 in good health. Some clones in this sample may be carry-over from other donors' samples.

With respect to this clone: This same CDR3 is encoded by further DNA sequences in the sample. The J gene is TRBJ2-7, the V gene TRBV5-1; tentative D call: TRBD1 (6 bases). CDR3 length: 14 residues. Germline-derived CDR1 and CDR2 are SGHRS and YFSETQ. Trimming left V 0 bases short and J 4 bases short, with 11 bases between. The CDR3 coding sequence is TGCGCCAGCAGCTTGGAGGACAGAGCGTACGAGCAGTACTTC. Translation: CASSLEDRAYEQYF.

This clone has only one observation. V usage is TRBV5-1 and J usage is TRBJ2-3; 9 bases align to TRBD1. V lost 4 bases, J lost 0 bases, and 12 bases stayed unmatched. The CDR3 consists of 18 residues. Per the germline V gene, CDR1 is SGHRS and CDR2 is YFSETQ. In nucleotides, the CDR3 is TGCGCCAGCAGCCCCACAGGACAGGGGTCCACTAGCACAGATACGCAGTATTTT. It is translated as CASSPTGQGSTSTDTQYF.

A note on this clone: Other DNA variants within this sample encode the same CDR3. The V and J genes are TRBV5-1 and TRBJ2-3, with 8 positions matching TRBD1. The CDR3 extends over 14 amino acids. Germline V gene sequence: CDR1 SGHRS, CDR2 YFSETQ. V gave up 4 bases and J gave up 4 bases; unmatched junction bases: 5. The CDR3 DNA is TGCGCCAGCAGCCTGGACAGGGTTGCAGATACGCAGTATTTT. The encoded protein is CASSLDRVADTQYF.

V gene TRBV5-1 combines with J gene TRBJ1-2; weak D call: TRBD1 (5 bases). This CDR3 region has 14 residues. With 0 bases removed from V and 5 bases from J, the gap between germline ends came to 11 bases. CDR1 and CDR2 from the germline V gene are SGHRS and YFSETQ. In DNA form, the CDR3 reads TGCGCCAGCAGCTTGGATCCGACAGCTTATGGCTACACCTTC. Translation gives CASSLDPTAYGYTF.

This chain uses TRBV28 with TRBJ2-3, with no clear D. The V end lost 6 bases, the J end lost 6 bases, and 13 bases lay between the germline ends. The CDR3 length is 13 residues. In germline, CDR1 is MDHEN, CDR2 SYDVKM. CDR3 coding DNA: TGTGCCAGCAGATCGTCTGGGGTGGATACGCAGTATTTT. As protein: CASRSSGVDTQYF.

The chain couples TRBV28 to TRBJ2-2, with D perhaps matching TRBD1 (6 bases). This CDR3 contains 17 residues. Germline assignment: CDR1 MDHEN and CDR2 SYDVKM. Between the trimmed V and J ends, which lost 7 bases and 3 bases, there was a span of 21 bases. The CDR3 coding sequence is TGTGCCAGCACCGTTTTAGGCCGGGACAAACACACCGGGGAGCTGTTTTTT. This gives the protein CASTVLGRDKHTGELFF.

The chain joins TRBV5-1 to TRBJ2-7; a weak D match, TRBD2 (6 bases). Trimming shortened V by 1 base and J by 7 bases, and 18 bases separated the two germline ends. CDR1 SGHRS and CDR2 YFSETQ come from the germline V gene. The CDR3 length is 15 residues. The CDR3 here is CASSLKGSGLEEQYF. CDR3 DNA: TGCGCCAGCAGCTTGAAGGGTAGCGGCCTCGAGGAGCAGTACTTC. The full variable domain, rest sourced from reference TRBV5-1 and TRBJ2-7, is KAGVTQTPRYLIKTRGQQVTLSCSPISGHRSVSWYQQTPGQGLQFLFEYFSETQRNKGNFPGRFSGRQFSNSRSEMNVSTLELGDSALYLCASSLKGSGLEEQYFGPGTRLTVT.

The rearrangement links TRBV2 to TRBJ1-3; 9 bases agree with TRBD1. Losses at the gene ends were 6 bases for V and 7 bases for J; bases not matched to a gene: 13. The CDR3 loop spans 16 amino acids. Germline V gene lookup returns CDR1 SNHLY and CDR2 FYNNEI. CDR3 DNA: TGTGCCAGCAGGGCCGGGACAGGGATTCCCCGGAACACCATATATTTT. Its translation is CASRAGTGIPRNTIYF.

The chain carries TRBV21-1 and TRBJ2-3; no check of the table's D call, TRBD2, against the DNA was made. TRBV21-1 is marked as a pseudogene. The CDR3 loop spans 16 amino acids. CDR3 nucleotides: TGTGCCAGCAGCAAAGGGAACTCGACTAGCACAGATACGCAGTATTTT. It yields the protein CASSKGNSTSTDTQYF.

The chain has TRBV5-4 and TRBJ2-5, with D perhaps matching TRBD2 (6 bases). The length of the CDR3 is 12 residues. V was cut by 0 bases and J by 8 bases, with 8 bases left in between. The germline gives CDR1 SGHNT, CDR2 YYREEE (reference sequence). The CDR3 DNA sequence: TGTGCCAGCAGCTTGGTGCGGGGAACCCAGTACTTC. The encoded protein is CASSLVRGTQYF.

The rearrangement links TRBV4-1 to TRBJ2-7, with a tentative D call TRBD2 (5 bases). This CDR3 comprises 16 residues. Germline CDR1 and CDR2: MGHRA and YSYEKL. The V end lost 6 bases, the J end lost 2 bases, and 20 bases lay between the germline ends. CDR3 in DNA: TGCGCCAGCAGGTCCAACGCGGGCCGAACTCCCTACGAGCAGTACTTC. Its protein is CASRSNAGRTPYEQYF.

The chain joins TRBV11-1 to TRBJ1-1, with no clear D. CDR3 length: 18 residues. The ends were cut back, 1 base at V and 4 bases at J, with 22 bases in the middle. The V gene's germline CDR1 is SGHAT and CDR2 FQDESV (reference sequence). This chain's CDR3 is CASSLGWLRDVSGTEAFF. The CDR3 DNA reads TGTGCCAGCAGCTTAGGGTGGTTACGGGATGTCAGCGGCACTGAAGCTTTCTTT.

This chain connects TRBV19 to TRBJ1-1; D is perhaps TRBD1 (5 bases). From germline, CDR1 is LNHDA and CDR2 SQIVND (reference sequence). The CDR3 length is 15 residues. Trimming removed 1 base from V and 2 bases from J, with 11 bases in between. CDR3 DNA: TGTGCCAGTAGTATAGTGGCAGGGCTTAACACTGAAGCTTTCTTT. As protein: CASSIVAGLNTEAFF.

This clone was seen once. The gene calls are TRBV28 and TRBJ1-2, with D hard to call. This CDR3 region has 15 residues. V was pared by 2 bases and J by 8 bases, with 18 bases between. CDR1 is MDHEN and CDR2 is SYDVKM in the germline V gene. CDR3 sequence reads: CASSLTGRRRNGYTF. In DNA, the CDR3 is TGTGCCAGCAGTTTAACCGGACGCCGGAGGAACGGCTACACCTTC.

V gene TRBV11-2 combines with J gene TRBJ2-3, with D possibly called TRBD1 or TRBD2 (6 bases each). The V and J ends lost 6 bases and 1 base respectively, with 17 bases between them. Per the germline V gene, CDR1 is SGHAT and CDR2 is FQNNGV. This CDR3 comprises 16 residues. Here the CDR3 reads CASRPLQGLRTDTQYF. The CDR3 nucleotides are TGTGCCAGCAGACCACTACAGGGACTCCGCACAGATACGCAGTATTTT.

J is TRBJ1-4 and V is TRBV7-9; 7 nucleotides line up with TRBD1. There are 15 residues in the CDR3. Trimming at V came to 5 bases and at J to 4 bases, leaving 7 bases not matched to a gene. Germline V CDR1 and CDR2: SEHNR, FQNEAQ (reference sequence). The CDR3 is CASSPTGQSNEKLFF. DNA of the CDR3: TGTGCCAGCAGCCCGACAGGGCAGAGTAATGAAAAACTGTTTTTT.

This clone appeared a few times. Different DNA sequences within this sample yield the same CDR3. The chain employs TRBV2 and TRBJ1-5, with D possibly matching TRBD1 (5 bases). The CDR3 consists of 15 residues. The V gene lost 4 bases and the J gene lost 1 base, with 11 bases spanning the gap. The germline V gene encodes CDR1 SNHLY and CDR2 FYNNEI. CDR3 amino acids: CASSVGGISNQPQHF. CDR3 coding DNA: TGTGCCAGCAGTGTGGGGGGGATAAGCAATCAGCCCCAGCATTTT.

V and J are TRBV27 and TRBJ2-3; unclear D gene. Germline V gene lookup returns CDR1 MNHEY and CDR2 SMNVEV (reference sequence). V was pared by 5 bases and J by 1 base, with 16 bases between. The CDR3 is 16 amino acids. The CDR3 sequence is CASSPRPREGTDTQYF. CDR3 coding DNA: TGTGCCAGCAGTCCCCGGCCCCGAGAAGGCACAGATACGCAGTATTTT.

The chain has TRBV28 and TRBJ2-3; D may be TRBD2 (6 bases). Germline CDR1 and CDR2: MDHEN and SYDVKM. CDR3 length: 14 amino acids. The V and J ends lost 3 bases and 3 bases respectively, with 10 bases between them. CDR3 in amino acids: CASSFRGMTDTQYF. As DNA, the CDR3 is TGTGCCAGCAGTTTCCGGGGGATGACAGATACGCAGTATTTT.

The rearrangement uses TRBV7-2 and TRBJ1-2; D unclear. The CDR3 extends over 14 amino acids. Germline V gives CDR1 SGHTA, CDR2 FQGNSA. V lost 1 base and J 8 bases, leaving 14 bases between the germline ends. The CDR3 protein is CASSLGLPGKGYTF. As DNA, the CDR3 is TGTGCCAGCAGCTTAGGTTTGCCCGGGAAGGGCTACACCTTC.

Of note for this clone: This sample also contains other DNA sequences that code for the same CDR3. This chain's CDR3 is CASSQDLPGVNGYTF. CDR3 sequence (DNA): TGTGCCAGCAGCCAAGACCTTCCGGGGGTAAACGGCTACACCTTC. The genes are TRBV14 and TRBJ1-2; a possible D gene is TRBD1 (5 bases). Germline CDR1 and CDR2: SGHDN and FVKESK. Trimming pared 0 bases from V and 8 bases from J, leaving 16 bases between. The CDR3 runs to 15 residues.

The V gene is TRBV7-9, the J gene TRBJ1-1, with D unresolved. Germline CDR1 and CDR2: SEHNR and FQNEAQ (reference sequence). Trimming stripped 5 bases from V and 4 bases from J, with 8 bases between. The CDR3 is 12 amino acids. The CDR3 DNA reads as TGTGCCAGCAGCAAGACTGGCACTGAAGCTTTCTTT. It specifies CASSKTGTEAFF.

This chain connects TRBV2 to TRBJ2-7; D is possibly TRBD2 (5 bases). CDR1 and CDR2 from the germline V gene are SNHLY and FYNNEI. The CDR3 extends over 15 amino acids. Trimming removed 6 bases at V and 0 bases at J, with 15 bases between. CDR3 in amino acids: CASRPDWESSYEQYF. The DNA for the CDR3 is TGTGCCAGCAGGCCAGACTGGGAGAGCTCCTACGAGCAGTACTTC.

Concerning this clone itself: This sample includes further DNA sequences coding for the same CDR3. The chain has TRBV5-4 and TRBJ1-4; D unresolved. V lost 0 bases and J 3 bases, leaving 6 bases between the germline ends. Germline loops: CDR1 SGHNT, CDR2 YYREEE (reference sequence). The CDR3 is 14 amino acids. The CDR3 spells CASSLAGSNEKLFF. CDR3 sequence (DNA): TGTGCCAGCAGCTTGGCGGGGTCTAATGAAAAACTGTTTTTT.

V and J are TRBV11-3 and TRBJ2-6; TRBD1 is a possible D gene (5 bases). Trimming pared 2 bases from V and 3 bases from J, leaving 20 bases between. This CDR3 has 19 amino acids. Germline V gene data show CDR1 as SGHNT and CDR2 as YENEEA. Here the CDR3 reads CASSLRGRVQGYGANVLTF. For the CDR3, the DNA is TGTGCCAGCAGCTTAAGGGGCCGGGTCCAGGGATATGGGGCCAACGTCCTGACTTTC.

The V call is TRBV11-2, the J call TRBJ1-5, with D maybe TRBD1 (6 bases). V was pared by 1 base and J by 7 bases, with 11 bases between. CDR1 is SGHAT and CDR2 is FQNNGV in the germline V gene. The CDR3 totals 14 residues. CDR3 protein: CASSLGIGGQPQHF. The CDR3 DNA reads as TGTGCCAGCAGCTTAGGAATCGGGGGCCAGCCCCAGCATTTT.

V is TRBV7-9 and J is TRBJ1-2, with 7 bases matching TRBD1. Unmatched junction bases numbered 6, after V lost 5 bases and J lost 0 bases. The CDR3 loop spans 15 amino acids. The germline V gene has CDR1 SEHNR and CDR2 FQNEAQ (reference sequence). CDR3 DNA sequence: TGTGCCAGCAGCCAAAACAGGGGATCTAACTATGGCTACACCTTC. It encodes CASSQNRGSNYGYTF.